These 20 T cell receptor beta chains were sequenced from one sample in a study of CD8+ T cells in alopecia areata (dated by TCRdb to 2016 to 2019). The sample's treatment or condition label, decoded: oral pan-JAK inhibitor, 5-10 mg twice daily. The library was generated by the immunoSEQ multiplex PCR assay. RNA was extracted from all samples and reverse transcribed into cDNA, which served as template for TCR sequencing. TCRdb holds this immuneACCESS table with in-frame rearrangements only. Some clones are missing; in checked studies, unresolved V genes explain under half, and the rest has no known cause. Recorded for this sample are hundreds of thousands of clones; about 60% of them occurred a single time. More than 0.85% of the sample is in the top ten clones. The sequencing used CD4+ T cells sorted from blood, collected around week 54, from a patient treated with tofacitinib. The receptors were sampled from a human donor with alopecia areata.

The chain carries TRBV5-6 and TRBJ2-3; TRBD2 aligns across 8 bases. This CDR3 contains 14 residues. V gave up 5 bases and J gave up 1 base; unmatched junction bases: 3. Germline lookup yields CDR1 SGHDT and CDR2 YYEEEE. Here the CDR3 reads CASSRGGGTDTQYF. DNA of the CDR3: TGTGCCAGCAGTCGGGGGGGCGGCACAGATACGCAGTATTTT.

V and J are TRBV30 and TRBJ1-1; 9 bases line up with TRBD1. V shed 0 bases and J 3 bases; nucleotides not matched to a gene: 2. CDR3 length: 14 amino acids. Germline assignment: CDR1 GTSNPN and CDR2 SVGIG (reference sequence). In nucleotides, the CDR3 is TGTGCCTGGAGTGTAGGGACAGGGTACACTGAAGCTTTCTTT. It yields the protein CAWSVGTGYTEAFF. Full variable domain (missing parts from reference TRBV30 and TRBJ1-1): SQTIHQWPATLVQPVGSPLSLECTVEGTSNPNLYWYRQAAGRGLQLLFYSVGIGQISSEVPQNLSASRPQDRQFILSSKKLLLSDSGFYLCAWSVGTGYTEAFFGQGTRLTVV.

This rearrangement joins TRBV5-4 to TRBJ1-2; possible D gene TRBD1, 5 bases. Trimming removed 4 bases from V and 0 bases from J, with 10 bases in between. Germline values: CDR1 SGHNT, CDR2 YYREEE (reference sequence). The CDR3 is 14 residues long. In DNA form, the CDR3 reads TGTGCCAGCAGCCAAAGGACAACTAACTATGGCTACACCTTC. Its protein product is CASSQRTTNYGYTF. Filled out from reference TRBV5-4 and TRBJ1-2, the complete variable domain reads ETGVTQSPTHLIKTRGQQVTLRCSSQSGHNTVSWYQQALGQGPQFIFQYYREEENGRGNFPPRFSGLQFPNYSSELNVNALELDDSALYLCASSQRTTNYGYTFGSGTRLTVV.

The table lists this clone with a few counts. The J gene is TRBJ2-3, the V gene TRBV29-1; no definite D call. V was trimmed by 3 bases and J by 2 bases, leaving 3 bases between them. Looked up from germline, CDR1 is SQVTM and CDR2 is ANQGSEA. The length of the CDR3 is 11 residues. CDR3 sequence (DNA): TGCAGCGTTGATCACACAGATACGCAGTATTTT. It yields the protein CSVDHTDTQYF.

The chain has TRBV7-2 and TRBJ2-3; unclear D gene. Trimming stripped 4 bases from V and 0 bases from J, with 8 bases between. The CDR3 has 14 residues. CDR1 and CDR2 from the germline V gene are SGHTA and FQGNSA. The CDR3 region is CASSSRVSTDTQYF. The CDR3 DNA is TGTGCCAGCAGCTCAAGGGTTAGCACAGATACGCAGTATTTT.

The CDR3 loop is CASSVDTNNQPQHF. The CDR3, as DNA: TGTGCCAGCAGCGTGGACACGAACAATCAGCCCCAGCATTTT. V usage is TRBV9 and J usage is TRBJ1-5; the D gene is possibly TRBD1 (5 bases). Trimming took off 2 bases at V and 3 bases at J, with 9 bases between the two ends. This CDR3 spans 14 amino acids. Germline-derived CDR1 and CDR2 are SGDLS and YYNGEE. Combining the CDR3 with reference TRBV9 and TRBJ1-5 gives the whole variable domain DSGVTQTPKHLITATGQRVTLRCSPRSGDLSVYWYQQSLDQGLQFLIQYYNGEERAKGNILERFSAQQFPDLHSELNLSSLELGDSALYFCASSVDTNNQPQHFGDGTRLSIL.

This clone showed up just a few times. The chain uses TRBV30 and TRBJ2-2; 10 nucleotides match TRBD1. The CDR3 consists of 16 residues. V lost 1 base and J lost 1; bases outside the gene matches: 3. The germline V gene has CDR1 GTSNPN and CDR2 SVGIG (reference sequence). The CDR3 region has the DNA TGTGCCTGGAGTGGCCGGGACAGGGGGAACACCGGGGAGCTGTTTTTT. It encodes CAWSGRDRGNTGELFF.

This chain uses TRBV7-2 with TRBJ1-2, with D unresolved. The V end lost 5 bases, the J end lost 8 bases, and 9 bases lay between the germline ends. The CDR3 contains 11 residues. Germline V lookup: CDR1 SGHTA, CDR2 FQGNSA. The CDR3 spells CASSPFPGYTF. CDR3 sequence (DNA): TGTGCCAGCAGCCCATTCCCAGGCTACACCTTC.

This sequence joins TRBV2 and TRBJ1-2, with TRBD1 matching 8 bases. Trimming removed 6 bases from V and 4 bases from J; junction bases left unmatched: 7. CDR1 SNHLY and CDR2 FYNNEI come from the germline V gene. The CDR3 sequence is 14 residues long. DNA of the CDR3: TGTGCCAGCAGCATGGCAGGGGGCAGCTATGGCTACACCTTC. Residues: CASSMAGGSYGYTF. The full variable domain, with the rest looked up from reference TRBV2 and TRBJ1-2, is EPEVTQTPSHQVTQMGQEVILRCVPISNHLYFYWYRQILGQKVEFLVSFYNNEISEKSEIFDDQFSVERPDGSNFTLKIRSTKLEDSAMYFCASSMAGGSYGYTFGSGTRLTVV.

The count of this clone is one. The chain links TRBV4-2 to TRBJ2-7; D is possibly TRBD1 (5 bases). The germline gives CDR1 LGHNA, CDR2 YNFKEQ. CDR3 length: 14 residues. V gave up 3 bases and J gave up 1 base, with 10 bases separating them. Here the CDR3 reads CASSQDTRSYEQYF. The DNA for the CDR3 is TGTGCCAGCAGCCAGGACACGCGATCCTACGAGCAGTACTTC.

The CDR3 nucleotides are TGTGCCAGCAGGAGGACAGGGGACACCGGGGAGCTGTTTTTT. This gives the protein CASRRTGDTGELFF. The chain is built from TRBV11-2 and TRBJ2-2, with 9 bases lining up with TRBD1. V gave up 6 bases and J gave up 3 bases; unmatched junction bases: 2. Germline CDR1 reads SGHAT; CDR2 reads FQNNGV. The CDR3 is 14 residues long.

This clone has only a few counts. The chain combines TRBV30 with TRBJ1-2; unclear D gene. This CDR3 region has 12 residues. With 1 base removed from V and 5 bases from J, the gap between germline ends came to 8 bases. Germline values: CDR1 GTSNPN, CDR2 SVGIG (reference sequence). In nucleotides, the CDR3 is TGTGCCTGGAGTGGGCAGGAGTATGGCTACACCTTC. It yields the protein CAWSGQEYGYTF.

The chain has TRBV7-8 and TRBJ1-1; no clear D. The CDR3 is 13 residues long. V dropped 5 bases and J dropped 3 bases, with 10 bases sitting between them. Looked up from germline, CDR1 is SGHVS and CDR2 is FQNEAQ. This chain's CDR3 is CASSAGLYTEAFF. The CDR3 DNA reads as TGTGCCAGCAGCGCCGGACTCTACACTGAAGCTTTCTTT.

There are a few counts of this clone. The chain employs TRBV19 and TRBJ1-5; possible D gene TRBD1, 5 bases. The CDR3 is 15 residues long. Looked up from germline, CDR1 is LNHDA and CDR2 is SQIVND (reference sequence). Trimming left V 7 bases short and J 6 bases short, with 19 bases between. CDR3 sequence reads: CASTLLGGHIQPQHF. CDR3 sequence (DNA): TGTGCCAGTACTCTCCTGGGGGGTCACATTCAGCCCCAGCATTTT.

The chain carries TRBV5-4 and TRBJ1-1; 8 bases line up with TRBD1. CDR3 size: 14 residues. Germline CDR1 reads SGHNT; CDR2 reads YYREEE (reference sequence). The V gene end was trimmed by 5 bases and the J gene end by 7 bases; junction bases not matched to a gene: 10. The CDR3 DNA reads TGTGCCAGCAGACCCGGACAGGGAAACGGTGAAGCTTTCTTT. Translated: CASRPGQGNGEAFF.

This clone was observed once. CDR3 DNA sequence: TGTGCCAGCGAGGGCGACTCCTACGAGCAGTACTTC. This sequence encodes CASEGDSYEQYF. This rearrangement joins TRBV7-2 to TRBJ2-7, with TRBD2 as a possible D gene (5 bases). Looked up from germline, CDR1 is SGHTA and CDR2 is FQGNSA. The CDR3 is 12 amino acids. V was trimmed by 8 bases and J by 0 bases, leaving 8 bases between them.

This chain connects TRBV6-5 to TRBJ1-1; D is possibly TRBD1 (6 bases). There are 15 residues in the CDR3. V lost 7 bases to trimming and J lost 5 bases, with 20 bases between them. The germline CDR1 and CDR2 sequences are MNHEY and SVGAGI. CDR3 coding DNA: TGTGCCAGCACCCAAAGAGGGGGGAGACGTACTGAAGCTTTCTTT. Protein sequence: CASTQRGGRRTEAFF.

This clone was counted between two and nine times. In the same sample, other DNA sequences code for this CDR3. The rearrangement links TRBV2 to TRBJ2-1; 11 bases agree with TRBD2. The CDR3 consists of 15 residues. CDR1 and CDR2 (germline): SNHLY, FYNNEI. V lost 2 bases to trimming and J lost 3 bases; unmatched junction nucleotides: 0. The CDR3 is CASSETSGGYNEQFF. In DNA, the CDR3 is TGTGCCAGCAGTGAAACTAGCGGGGGCTACAATGAGCAGTTCTTC.

This rearrangement joins TRBV5-4 to TRBJ1-5; D is ambiguous. The CDR3 length is 13 residues. Between the trimmed V and J ends, which lost 0 bases and 9 bases, there was a span of 10 bases. From germline, CDR1 is SGHNT and CDR2 YYREEE (reference sequence). The CDR3 DNA sequence: TGTGCCAGCAGCTTGGAAGTGGTTGGGCCCCAGCATTTT. It encodes CASSLEVVGPQHF.

The chain couples TRBV5-6 to TRBJ1-2; 8 bases are shared with TRBD1. The germline CDR1 and CDR2 sequences are SGHDT and YYEEEE. The length of the CDR3 is 16 residues. Trimming took 4 bases from V and 6 from J; bases not matched to a gene: 14. The CDR3 sequence is CASSPTRRQGADGYTF. The CDR3 DNA reads TGTGCCAGCAGCCCCACTAGACGGCAGGGGGCTGATGGCTACACCTTC.